The 15 T cell receptor beta chains in this list originate from one sample, sequenced in a study of blood T cell repertoires in COVID-19. The table came from immunoSEQ multiplex PCR; TCRdb's copy has only in-frame clones and leaves some out. In the table there are 54,000 or so clones, about four fifths of which are singletons. The sample taken for sequencing was peripheral blood. The receptors were sampled from a woman of 80 years or more with acute or convalescent COVID-19.

This clone was seen a handful of times. J is TRBJ1-1 and V is TRBV5-1, with D perhaps TRBD1 (5 bases). Looked up from germline, CDR1 is SGHRS and CDR2 is YFSETQ. CDR3 length: 13 residues. Trimming removed 0 bases at V and 8 bases at J, with 11 bases between. The CDR3 coding sequence is TGCGCCAGCAGCTTGGCGGGGACTGACGAAGCTTTCTTT. Translation gives CASSLAGTDEAFF.

The V call is TRBV18, the J call TRBJ2-1; D gene unclear. In germline, CDR1 is KGHSH, CDR2 LQKENI. The CDR3 contains 11 residues. V lost 2 bases and J 10 bases, leaving 6 bases between the germline ends. In DNA form, the CDR3 reads TGTGCCAGCTCACCAATGGCAGAGCAGTTCTTC. As protein: CASSPMAEQFF.

This clone has more than one count but fewer than ten. This chain links TRBV29-1 with TRBJ1-1, with D unresolved. Germline CDR1 is SQVTM and CDR2 is ANQGSEA. V was clipped by 6 bases and J by 0 bases, with 11 bases between them. There are 13 residues in the CDR3. CDR3 nucleotide sequence: TGCAGCGTGCGACTGACCATGAACACTGAAGCTTTCTTT. This translates into CSVRLTMNTEAFF.

This clone has more than one count but fewer than ten. The chain links TRBV19 to TRBJ2-5; TRBD2 agrees at 8 bases. CDR1 LNHDA and CDR2 SQIVND come from the germline V gene (reference sequence). Trimming at V came to 6 bases and at J to 5 bases, leaving 8 bases not matched to a gene. This CDR3 is built from 14 residues. The CDR3 sequence: CASRRLGGGETQYF. The CDR3 coding sequence is TGTGCCAGTAGAAGACTCGGCGGGGGGGAGACCCAGTACTTC.

This chain connects TRBV6-2 or TRBV6-3 to TRBJ1-3; D not resolved. Trimming pared 2 bases from V and 3 bases from J, leaving 5 bases between. From germline, CDR1 is MNHEY and CDR2 SVGEGT. CDR3 length equals 13 residues. The CDR3 sequence: CASSYAGGNTIYF. In DNA, the CDR3 is TGTGCCAGCAGTTACGCAGGTGGAAACACCATATATTTT.

The J gene is TRBJ2-1, the V gene TRBV2, with TRBD2 matching 7 bases. V lost 5 bases to trimming and J lost 2 bases; unmatched junction nucleotides: 6. Germline V CDR1 and CDR2: SNHLY, FYNNEI. The CDR3 is 15 amino acids. The CDR3 nucleotides read TGTGCCAGCAGTATGGGGGGGACCCCCTACAATGAGCAGTTCTTC. It encodes CASSMGGTPYNEQFF.

The rearrangement joins TRBV5-1 to TRBJ2-7, with D possibly being TRBD1 (6 bases). The CDR3 totals 15 residues. Germline CDR1 is SGHRS and CDR2 is YFSETQ. V was shortened by 0 bases and J by 4 bases, with 14 bases between the two germline ends. The CDR3: CASSLAGAGLYEQYF. The CDR3 DNA reads as TGCGCCAGCAGCTTGGCAGGGGCCGGTTTATACGAGCAGTACTTC.

This chain links TRBV2 with TRBJ1-2; 7 nucleotides agree with TRBD1. The V and J ends lost 4 bases and 0 bases, in that order; junction bases with no gene match: 2. This CDR3 is 14 amino acids long. In germline, CDR1 is SNHLY, CDR2 FYNNEI. CDR3 sequence reads: CASSGGTANYGYTF. For the CDR3, the DNA is TGTGCCAGCAGTGGAGGGACAGCTAACTATGGCTACACCTTC.

The chain has TRBV7-3 and TRBJ2-2; 13 bases agree with TRBD2. V was clipped by 3 bases and J by 4 bases; unmatched bases: 8. The CDR3 has 18 amino acids. Per the germline V gene, CDR1 is SGHTA and CDR2 is FQGTGA. The CDR3 nucleotides are TGTGCCAGCAGCTTCAGCGGGGGACTAGCGGGGACCACCGGGGAGCTGTTTTTT. Protein product: CASSFSGGLAGTTGELFF.

The rearrangement uses TRBV7-3 and TRBJ1-2, with D tentatively TRBD1 (5 bases). Germline-derived CDR1 and CDR2 are SGHTA and FQGTGA. V was clipped by 1 base and J by 7 bases, with 13 bases between them. The CDR3 is 14 amino acids. The CDR3 sequence: CASSLKGQIGGYTF. For the CDR3, the DNA is TGTGCCAGCAGCTTAAAAGGACAAATAGGTGGCTACACCTTC.

The rearrangement links TRBV30 to TRBJ2-5; 12 bases are a match to TRBD2. With 6 bases clipped from V and 8 bases from J, the junction kept 4 bases outside the gene matches. CDR3 length: 12 amino acids. Germline lookup yields CDR1 GTSNPN and CDR2 SVGIG (reference sequence). The CDR3 sequence is CACMTSGGTQYF. The CDR3 DNA is TGTGCCTGCATGACTAGCGGGGGAACCCAGTACTTC.

The rearrangement uses TRBV30 and TRBJ2-5; 8 bases align to TRBD2. The CDR3 is 13 residues long. Germline assignment: CDR1 GTSNPN and CDR2 SVGIG (reference sequence). CDR3 residues: CARGGATSETQYF. CDR3 bases: TGTGCTCGGGGGGGGGCTACTTCGGAGACCCAGTACTTC.

V and J are TRBV6-5 and TRBJ1-3; TRBD1 is a possible D gene (5 bases). CDR1 is MNHEY and CDR2 is SVGAGI in the germline V gene. The CDR3 runs to 16 residues. Trimming removed 4 bases at V and 0 bases at J, with 13 bases between. This CDR3 is CASSSDGDYSGNTIYF. The CDR3 nucleotides are TGTGCCAGCAGTTCCGACGGGGACTACTCTGGAAACACCATATATTTT.

The chain links TRBV7-6 to TRBJ2-5, with 7 bases matching TRBD1. This CDR3 contains 14 residues. The J segment lost 5 bases and the V segment lost 0 bases, leaving 3 bases of the junction unmatched. Germline CDR1 is SGHVS and CDR2 is FNYEAQ. As DNA, the CDR3 is TGTGCCAGCAGCTTAGCAGGGGGCGGGGAGACCCAGTACTTC. Protein: CASSLAGGGETQYF.

With regard to this clone: The identical CDR3 is also encoded by other nucleotide sequences in the sample. This chain links TRBV7-3 with TRBJ2-1; 13 positions agree with TRBD2. Per the germline V gene, CDR1 is SGHTA and CDR2 is FQGTGA. With 5 bases clipped from V and 7 bases from J, the junction kept 8 bases outside the gene matches. This CDR3 is built from 16 residues. CDR3 loop: CASSAGLAGDYNEQFF. In DNA form, the CDR3 reads TGTGCCAGCAGCGCCGGACTAGCGGGAGACTATAATGAGCAGTTCTTC.